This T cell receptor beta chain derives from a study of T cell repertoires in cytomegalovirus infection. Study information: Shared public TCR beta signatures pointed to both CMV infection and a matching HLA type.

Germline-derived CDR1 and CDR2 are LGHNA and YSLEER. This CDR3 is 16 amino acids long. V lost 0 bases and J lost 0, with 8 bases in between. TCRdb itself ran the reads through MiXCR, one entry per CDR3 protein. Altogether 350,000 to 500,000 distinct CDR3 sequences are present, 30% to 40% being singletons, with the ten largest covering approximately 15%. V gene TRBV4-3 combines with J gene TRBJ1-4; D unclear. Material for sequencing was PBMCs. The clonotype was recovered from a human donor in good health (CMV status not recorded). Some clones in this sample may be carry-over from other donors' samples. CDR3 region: CASSQDRVATNEKLFF. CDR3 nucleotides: TGCGCCAGCAGCCAAGATAGAGTTGCAACTAATGAAAAACTGTTTTTT.